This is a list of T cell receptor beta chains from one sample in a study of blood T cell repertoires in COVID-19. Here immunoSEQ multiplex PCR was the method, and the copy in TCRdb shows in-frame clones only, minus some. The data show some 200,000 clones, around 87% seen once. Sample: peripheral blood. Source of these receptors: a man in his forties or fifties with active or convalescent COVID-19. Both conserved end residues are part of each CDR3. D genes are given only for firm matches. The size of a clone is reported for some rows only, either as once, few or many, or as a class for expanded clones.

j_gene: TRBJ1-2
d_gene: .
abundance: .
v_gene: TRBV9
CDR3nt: TGTGCCAGCAGCGCCACCCCCGGGACTAACTATGGCTACACCTTC
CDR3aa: CASSATPGTNYGYTF

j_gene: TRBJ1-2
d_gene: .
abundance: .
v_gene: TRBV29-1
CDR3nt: TGCAGCGTTGAAGTCCAGGTCGGGGATGGCTACACCTTC
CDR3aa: CSVEVQVGDGYTF

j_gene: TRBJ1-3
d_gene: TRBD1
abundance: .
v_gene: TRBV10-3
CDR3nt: TGTGCCATCAGTGCGCCTACAGGGGGACATGGAAACACCATATATTTT
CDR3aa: CAISAPTGGHGNTIYF

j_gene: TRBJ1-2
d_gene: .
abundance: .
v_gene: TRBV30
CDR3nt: TGTGCCTGGAGTGTACAAACAGTATCCCCTAAAAGAGGCTACACCTTC
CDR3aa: CAWSVQTVSPKRGYTF

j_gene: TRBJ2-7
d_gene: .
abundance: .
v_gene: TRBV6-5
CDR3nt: TGTGCCAGCAGCTCAGATTTACCCTACGAGCAGTACTTC
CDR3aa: CASSSDLPYEQYF

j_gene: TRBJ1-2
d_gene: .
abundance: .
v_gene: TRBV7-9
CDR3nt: TGTGCCAGCAGCTTAGAGAGAGCCCGATTCTATGGCTACACCTTC
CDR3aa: CASSLERARFYGYTF

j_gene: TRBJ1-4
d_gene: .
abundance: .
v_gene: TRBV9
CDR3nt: TGTGCCAGCAGCCAAGGTGGGGGCTGGAATGAAAAACTGTTTTTT
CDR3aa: CASSQGGGWNEKLFF

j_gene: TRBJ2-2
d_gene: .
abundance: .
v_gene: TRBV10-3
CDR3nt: TGTGCCATCAGTGAGTCGGAGACCGGGGAGCTGTTTTTT
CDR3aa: CAISESETGELFF

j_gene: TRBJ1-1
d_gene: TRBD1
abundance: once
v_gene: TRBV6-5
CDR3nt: TGTGCCAGCAGTCGACAGGGGAGTGGTTCTGAAGCTTTCTTT
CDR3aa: CASSRQGSGSEAFF

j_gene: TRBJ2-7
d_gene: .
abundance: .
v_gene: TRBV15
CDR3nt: TGTGCCACCAGCAGAGAGGGGGGAGAGCAGTACTTC
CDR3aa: CATSREGGEQYF

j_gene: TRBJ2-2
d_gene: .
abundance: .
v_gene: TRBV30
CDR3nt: TGTGCCTGGAGGGAGTCGCGGGACACCGGGGAGCTGTTTTTT
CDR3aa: CAWRESRDTGELFF

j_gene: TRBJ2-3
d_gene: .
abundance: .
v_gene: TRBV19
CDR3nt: TGTGCCAGTAGTATCGTAGGGGGTGTCAGCACAGATACGCAGTATTTT
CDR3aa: CASSIVGGVSTDTQYF

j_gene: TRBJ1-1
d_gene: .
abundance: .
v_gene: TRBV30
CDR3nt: TGTGCCTGGACCCTGTATACAGGGCCCTACACTGAAGCTTTCTTT
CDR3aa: CAWTLYTGPYTEAFF

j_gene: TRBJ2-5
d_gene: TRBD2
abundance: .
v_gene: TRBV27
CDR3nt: TGTGCCAGCGGGACTAGCGGGGGAGAGACCCAGTACTTC
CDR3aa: CASGTSGGETQYF

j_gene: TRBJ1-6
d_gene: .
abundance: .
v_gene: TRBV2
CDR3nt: TGTGCCAGTAGACAGGTTGGCTCACCCCTCCACTTT
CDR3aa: CASRQVGSPLHF

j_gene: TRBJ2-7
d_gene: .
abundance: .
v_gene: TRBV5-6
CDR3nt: TGTGCCAGCAGCTTGGAAACAGGTTCCTACGAGCAGTACTTC
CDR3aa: CASSLETGSYEQYF

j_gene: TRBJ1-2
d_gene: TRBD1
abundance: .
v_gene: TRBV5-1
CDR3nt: TGCGCCAGCAGCTTGGGGGACAGGATCACGGGCTACACCTTC
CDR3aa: CASSLGDRITGYTF

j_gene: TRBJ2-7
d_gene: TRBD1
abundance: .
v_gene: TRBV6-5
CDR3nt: TGTGCCAGCAGGAAGGGGGCGGAGCAGTACTTC
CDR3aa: CASRKGAEQYF

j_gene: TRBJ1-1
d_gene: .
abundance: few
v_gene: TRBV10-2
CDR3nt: TGCGCCAGCAGTGGGGGGGGACAAAGGACTGAAGCTTTCTTT
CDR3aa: CASSGGGQRTEAFF

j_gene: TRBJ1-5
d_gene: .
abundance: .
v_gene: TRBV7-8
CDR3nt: TGTGCCAGCAGCCTGACTACGGGCGGAGCGGGAACAAATCAGCCCCAGCATTTT
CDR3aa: CASSLTTGGAGTNQPQHF

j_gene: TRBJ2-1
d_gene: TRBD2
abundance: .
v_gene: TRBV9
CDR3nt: TGTGCCAGCAGCGTAGGCCCTTCGGGGGGAAGCTCCTACAATGAGCAGTTCTTC
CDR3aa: CASSVGPSGGSSYNEQFF

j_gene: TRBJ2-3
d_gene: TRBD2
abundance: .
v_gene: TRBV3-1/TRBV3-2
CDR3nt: TGTGCCAGCAGCCAAGATGCTAGCGGGGTGGCTACGCAGTATTTT
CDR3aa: CASSQDASGVATQYF

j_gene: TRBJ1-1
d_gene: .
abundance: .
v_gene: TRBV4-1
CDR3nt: TGCGCCAGCAGCCAACCTCGCGGCAGGGGGAACACTGAAGCTTTCTTT
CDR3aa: CASSQPRGRGNTEAFF

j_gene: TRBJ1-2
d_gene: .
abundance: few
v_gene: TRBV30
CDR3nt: TGTGCCTGGAGTGTACTGGGGAGCCACTGGTATGGCTACACCTTC
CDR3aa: CAWSVLGSHWYGYTF

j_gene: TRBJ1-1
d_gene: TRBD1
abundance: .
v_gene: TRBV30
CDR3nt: TGTGCCTGGAGTATTCAGGGGGCCTTGGAAGCTTTCTTT
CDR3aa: CAWSIQGALEAFF

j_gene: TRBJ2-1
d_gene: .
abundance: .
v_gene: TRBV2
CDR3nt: TGTGCCAGCAGTGAAGACGGTCTATCCTACAATGAGCAGTTCTTC
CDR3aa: CASSEDGLSYNEQFF